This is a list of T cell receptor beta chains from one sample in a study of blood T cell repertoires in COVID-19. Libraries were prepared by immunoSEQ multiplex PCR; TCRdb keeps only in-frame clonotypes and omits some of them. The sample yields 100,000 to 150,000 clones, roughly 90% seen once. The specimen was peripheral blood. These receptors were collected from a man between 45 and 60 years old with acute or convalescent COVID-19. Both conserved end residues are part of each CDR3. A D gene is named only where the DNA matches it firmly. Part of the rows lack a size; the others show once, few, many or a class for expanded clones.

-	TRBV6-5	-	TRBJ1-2	CASSSPAGRYGYTF	TGTGCCAGCAGTTCCCCCGCAGGGCGCTATGGCTACACCTTC
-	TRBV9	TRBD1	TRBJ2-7	CASSPDRGPGSYEQYF	TGTGCCAGCAGCCCCGACAGGGGGCCAGGCTCCTACGAGCAGTACTTC
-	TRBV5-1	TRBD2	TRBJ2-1	CASSLGTSGSSYNEQFF	TGCGCCAGCAGCTTGGGGACTAGCGGGAGCTCCTACAATGAGCAGTTCTTC
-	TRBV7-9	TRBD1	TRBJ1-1	CASSLGSTDRDTEAFF	TGTGCCAGCAGCTTGGGATCTACGGACAGGGACACTGAAGCTTTCTTT
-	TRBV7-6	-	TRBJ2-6	CASSRTGVSGANVLTF	TGTGCCAGCAGCCGGACGGGAGTTTCTGGGGCCAACGTCCTGACTTTC
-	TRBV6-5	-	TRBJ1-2	CASSYTGNGYTF	TGTGCCAGCAGTTACACAGGGAACGGCTACACCTTC
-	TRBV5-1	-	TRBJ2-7	CASSYGSGLAEQYF	TGCGCCAGCAGCTACGGGTCGGGTCTGGCCGAGCAGTACTTC
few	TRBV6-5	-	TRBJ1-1	CASSYPLVTGNTEAFF	TGTGCCAGCAGTTACCCACTAGTTACGGGTAACACTGAAGCTTTCTTT
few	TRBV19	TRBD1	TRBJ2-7	CASSIGQGREQYF	TGTGCCAGTAGTATAGGACAGGGGCGCGAGCAGTACTTC
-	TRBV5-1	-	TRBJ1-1	CASQAGVGVNTEAFF	TGCGCCAGTCAAGCGGGGGTCGGCGTGAACACTGAAGCTTTCTTT
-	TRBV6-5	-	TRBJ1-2	CASSTGLSGGYTF	TGTGCCAGCAGTACAGGTCTCTCTGGAGGCTACACCTTC
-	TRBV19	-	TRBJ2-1	CASNPGQSGNEQFF	TGTGCCAGTAACCCCGGACAGAGCGGCAATGAGCAGTTCTTC
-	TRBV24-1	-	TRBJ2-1	CATSDWGRWQFF	TGTGCCACCAGCGACTGGGGGAGGTGGCAGTTCTTC
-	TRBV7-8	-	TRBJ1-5	CASSFEGNQPQHF	TGTGCCAGCAGCTTTGAGGGCAATCAGCCCCAGCATTTT
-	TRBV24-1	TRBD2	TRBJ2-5	CATSDPRGVEETQYF	TGTGCCACCAGTGATCCCCGGGGGGTGGAAGAGACCCAGTACTTC
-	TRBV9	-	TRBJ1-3	CASSLGQGLSGNTIYF	TGTGCCAGCAGCCTAGGGCAGGGCTTATCTGGAAACACCATATATTTT